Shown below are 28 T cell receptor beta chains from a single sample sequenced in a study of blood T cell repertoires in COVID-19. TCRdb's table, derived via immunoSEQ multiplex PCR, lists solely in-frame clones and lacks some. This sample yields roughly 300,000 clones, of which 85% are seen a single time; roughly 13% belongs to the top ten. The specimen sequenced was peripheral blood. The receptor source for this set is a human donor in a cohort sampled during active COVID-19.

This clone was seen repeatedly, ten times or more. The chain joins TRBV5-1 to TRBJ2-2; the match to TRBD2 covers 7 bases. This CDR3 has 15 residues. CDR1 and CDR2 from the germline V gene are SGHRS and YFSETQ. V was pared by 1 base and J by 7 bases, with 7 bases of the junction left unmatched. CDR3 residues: CASSLTGRSDGELFF. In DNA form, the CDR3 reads TGCGCCAGCAGCTTGACCGGGAGGTCTGACGGGGAGCTGTTTTTT. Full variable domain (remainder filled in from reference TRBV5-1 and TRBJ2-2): KAGVTQTPRYLIKTRGQQVTLSCSPISGHRSVSWYQQTPGQGLQFLFEYFSETQRNKGNFPGRFSGRQFSNSRSEMNVSTLELGDSALYLCASSLTGRSDGELFFGEGSRLTVL.

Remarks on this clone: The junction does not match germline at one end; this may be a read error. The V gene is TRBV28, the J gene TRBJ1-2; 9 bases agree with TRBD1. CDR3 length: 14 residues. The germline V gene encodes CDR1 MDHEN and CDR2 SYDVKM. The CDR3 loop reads CASTGTGLARRIFF. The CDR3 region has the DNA TGTGCCAGCACCGGGACAGGGCTTGCCCGGCGGATATTCTTC.

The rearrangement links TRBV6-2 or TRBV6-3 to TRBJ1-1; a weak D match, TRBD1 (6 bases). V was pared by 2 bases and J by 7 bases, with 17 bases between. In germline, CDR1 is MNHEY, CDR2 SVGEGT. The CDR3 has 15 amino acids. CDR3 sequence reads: CASSYRSQGLDEAFF. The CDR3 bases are TGTGCCAGCAGTTACCGGTCGCAGGGGTTGGATGAAGCTTTCTTT.

CDR3 loop: CASSPGGVDAGELFF. CDR3 in DNA: TGCGCCAGCAGCCCCGGAGGGGTGGACGCCGGGGAGCTGTTTTTT. The chain carries TRBV5-1 and TRBJ2-2; a possible D gene is TRBD2 (6 bases). CDR1 and CDR2 from the germline V gene are SGHRS and YFSETQ. V was pared by 4 bases and J by 6 bases, with 16 bases between. The CDR3 consists of 15 residues.

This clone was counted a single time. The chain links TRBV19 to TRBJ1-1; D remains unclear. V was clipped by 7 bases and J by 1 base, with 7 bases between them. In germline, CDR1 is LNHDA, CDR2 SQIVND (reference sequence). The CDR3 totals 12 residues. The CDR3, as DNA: TGTGCCAGTAAGGCAGGGAACACTGAAGCTTTCTTT. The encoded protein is CASKAGNTEAFF.

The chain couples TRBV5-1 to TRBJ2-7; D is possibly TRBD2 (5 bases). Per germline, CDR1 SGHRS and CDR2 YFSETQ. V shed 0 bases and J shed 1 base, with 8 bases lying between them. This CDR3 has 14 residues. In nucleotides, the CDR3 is TGCGCCAGCAGCTTGGCCGGGAATTCCTACGAGCAGTACTTC. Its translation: CASSLAGNSYEQYF. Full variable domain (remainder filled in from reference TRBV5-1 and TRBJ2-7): KAGVTQTPRYLIKTRGQQVTLSCSPISGHRSVSWYQQTPGQGLQFLFEYFSETQRNKGNFPGRFSGRQFSNSRSEMNVSTLELGDSALYLCASSLAGNSYEQYFGPGTRLTVT.

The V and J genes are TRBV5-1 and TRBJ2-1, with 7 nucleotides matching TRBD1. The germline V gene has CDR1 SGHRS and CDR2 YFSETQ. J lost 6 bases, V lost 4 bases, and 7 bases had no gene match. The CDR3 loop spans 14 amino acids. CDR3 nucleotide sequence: TGCGCCAGCAGCGAGGGGGACAGCGGCAATGAGCAGTTCTTC. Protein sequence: CASSEGDSGNEQFF.

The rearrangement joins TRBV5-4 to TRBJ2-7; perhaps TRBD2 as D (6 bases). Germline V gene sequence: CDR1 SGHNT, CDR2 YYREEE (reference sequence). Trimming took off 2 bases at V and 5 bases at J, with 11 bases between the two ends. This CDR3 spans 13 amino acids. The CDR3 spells CASSFRGEDEQYF. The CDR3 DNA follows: TGTGCCAGCAGCTTTCGCGGGGAGGACGAGCAGTACTTC.

The CDR3 reads CASSPAGARNTIYF. For the CDR3, the DNA is TGTGCCAGCAGTCCCGCGGGGGCGCGAAACACCATATATTTT. The rearrangement uses TRBV6-5 and TRBJ1-3; a possible D gene is TRBD1 (6 bases). CDR1 MNHEY and CDR2 SVGAGI come from the germline V gene. Trimming removed 5 bases from V and 5 bases from J, with 13 bases in between. This CDR3 has 14 residues.

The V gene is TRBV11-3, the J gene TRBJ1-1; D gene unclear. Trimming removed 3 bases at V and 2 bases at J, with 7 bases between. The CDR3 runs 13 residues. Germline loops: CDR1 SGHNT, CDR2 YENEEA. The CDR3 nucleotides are TGTGCCAGCAGCTTGCAGATCAACACTGAAGCTTTCTTT. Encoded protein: CASSLQINTEAFF.

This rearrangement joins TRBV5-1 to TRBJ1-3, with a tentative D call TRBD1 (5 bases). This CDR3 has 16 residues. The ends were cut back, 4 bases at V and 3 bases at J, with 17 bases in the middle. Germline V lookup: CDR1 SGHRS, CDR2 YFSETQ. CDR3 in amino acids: CASSAGPTTSGNTIYF. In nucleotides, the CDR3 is TGCGCCAGCAGCGCGGGGCCCACGACGAGTGGAAACACCATATATTTT.

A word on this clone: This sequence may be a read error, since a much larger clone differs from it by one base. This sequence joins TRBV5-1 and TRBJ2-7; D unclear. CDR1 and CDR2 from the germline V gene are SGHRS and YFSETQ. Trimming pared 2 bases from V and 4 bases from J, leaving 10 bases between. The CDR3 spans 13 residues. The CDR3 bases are TGCGCCAGCAGCTTATCTAACGGGTACGAGCAGTACTTC. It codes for CASSLSNGYEQYF.

CDR3 DNA: TGTGCCAGCAGCTTGCCCCTTGGAGGGCCTGGGGTCTACGAGCAGTACTTC. It encodes CASSLPLGGPGVYEQYF. This chain joins TRBV11-2 and TRBJ2-7, with D tentatively TRBD2 (6 bases). V lost 3 bases to trimming and J lost 3 bases, with 21 bases between them. The germline V gene has CDR1 SGHAT and CDR2 FQNNGV. There are 17 residues in the CDR3.

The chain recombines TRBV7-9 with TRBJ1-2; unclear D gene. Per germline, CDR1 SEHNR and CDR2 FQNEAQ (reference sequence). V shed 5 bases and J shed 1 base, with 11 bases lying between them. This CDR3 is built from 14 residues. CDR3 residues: CASSHLSDNYGYTF. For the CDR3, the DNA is TGTGCCAGCAGCCACCTTAGCGATAACTATGGCTACACCTTC.

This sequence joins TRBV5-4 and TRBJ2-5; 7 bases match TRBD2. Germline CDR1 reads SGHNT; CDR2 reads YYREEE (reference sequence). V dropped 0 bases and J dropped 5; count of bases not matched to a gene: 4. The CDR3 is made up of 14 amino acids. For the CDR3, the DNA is TGTGCCAGCAGCTTGGCCCGCGGGAGTGAGACCCAGTACTTC. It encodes CASSLARGSETQYF.

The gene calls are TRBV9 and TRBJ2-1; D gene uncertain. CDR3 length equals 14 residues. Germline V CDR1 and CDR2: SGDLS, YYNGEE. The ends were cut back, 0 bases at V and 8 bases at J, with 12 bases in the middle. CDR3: CASSVEPRVDEQFF. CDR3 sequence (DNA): TGTGCCAGCAGCGTAGAACCCCGGGTAGATGAGCAGTTCTTC.

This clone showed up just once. The chain's CDR3 is CAIRQGDGGYTF. In nucleotides, the CDR3 is TGTGCCATCCGGCAGGGGGATGGTGGCTACACCTTC. This chain joins TRBV10-3 and TRBJ1-2, with TRBD1 matching over 7 bases. The CDR3 has 12 amino acids. V lost 8 bases to trimming and J lost 7 bases; unmatched junction nucleotides: 7. CDR1 ENHRY and CDR2 SYGVKD come from the germline V gene.

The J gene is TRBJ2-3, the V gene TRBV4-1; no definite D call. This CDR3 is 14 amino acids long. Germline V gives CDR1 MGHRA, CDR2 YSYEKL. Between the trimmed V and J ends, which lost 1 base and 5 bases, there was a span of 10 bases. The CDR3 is CASSQVRPGDTQYF. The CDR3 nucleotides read TGCGCCAGCAGCCAAGTGCGCCCGGGAGATACGCAGTATTTT.

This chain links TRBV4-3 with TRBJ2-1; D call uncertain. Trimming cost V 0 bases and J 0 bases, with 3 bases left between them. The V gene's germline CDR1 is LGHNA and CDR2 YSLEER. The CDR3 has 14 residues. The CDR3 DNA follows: TGCGCCAGCAGCCAAGATCTCTCCTACAATGAGCAGTTCTTC. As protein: CASSQDLSYNEQFF.

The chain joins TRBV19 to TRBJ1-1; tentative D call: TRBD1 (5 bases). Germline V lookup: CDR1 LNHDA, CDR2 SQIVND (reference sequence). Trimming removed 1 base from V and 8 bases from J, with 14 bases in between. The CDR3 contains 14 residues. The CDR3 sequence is CASSIALGATEAFF. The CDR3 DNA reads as TGTGCCAGTAGTATAGCTTTAGGGGCAACCGAAGCTTTCTTT.

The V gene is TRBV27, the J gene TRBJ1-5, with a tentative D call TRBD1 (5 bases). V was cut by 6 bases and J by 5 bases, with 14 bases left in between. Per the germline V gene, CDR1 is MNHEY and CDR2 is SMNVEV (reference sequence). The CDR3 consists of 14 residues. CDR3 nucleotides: TGTGCCAGCAGCTGGGGGGGGACGGATCAGCCCCAGCATTTT. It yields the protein CASSWGGTDQPQHF.

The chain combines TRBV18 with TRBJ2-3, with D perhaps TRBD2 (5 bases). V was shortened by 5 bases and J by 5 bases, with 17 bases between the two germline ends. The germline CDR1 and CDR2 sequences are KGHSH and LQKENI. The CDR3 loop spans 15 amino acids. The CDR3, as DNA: TGTGCCAGCTCAACGTCCCTCGGGGATAAAGATACGCAGTATTTT. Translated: CASSTSLGDKDTQYF.

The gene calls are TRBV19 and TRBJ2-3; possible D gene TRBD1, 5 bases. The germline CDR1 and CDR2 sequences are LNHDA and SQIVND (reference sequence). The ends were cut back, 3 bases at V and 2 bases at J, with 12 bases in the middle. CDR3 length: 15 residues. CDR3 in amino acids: CASSMGRAPTDTQYF. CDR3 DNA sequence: TGTGCCAGTAGTATGGGGCGAGCACCCACAGATACGCAGTATTTT.

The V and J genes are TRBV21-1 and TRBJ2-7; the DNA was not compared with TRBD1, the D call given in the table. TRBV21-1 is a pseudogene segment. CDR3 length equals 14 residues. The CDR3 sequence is CASSKLRTVYEQYF. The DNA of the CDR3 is TGTGCCAGCAGCAAATTGAGGACAGTCTACGAGCAGTACTTC.

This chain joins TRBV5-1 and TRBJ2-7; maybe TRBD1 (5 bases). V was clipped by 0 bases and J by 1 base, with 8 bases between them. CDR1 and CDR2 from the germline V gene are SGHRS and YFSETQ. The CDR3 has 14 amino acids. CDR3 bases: TGCGCCAGCAGCTTGGAGGGGTGGTCCTACGAGCAGTACTTC. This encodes CASSLEGWSYEQYF.

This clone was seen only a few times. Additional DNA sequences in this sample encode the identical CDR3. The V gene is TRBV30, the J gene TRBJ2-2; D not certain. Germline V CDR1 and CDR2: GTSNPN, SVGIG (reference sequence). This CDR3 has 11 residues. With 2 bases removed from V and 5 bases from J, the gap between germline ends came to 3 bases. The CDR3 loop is CAWSRTGELFF. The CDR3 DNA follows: TGTGCCTGGAGTCGTACCGGGGAGCTGTTTTTT.

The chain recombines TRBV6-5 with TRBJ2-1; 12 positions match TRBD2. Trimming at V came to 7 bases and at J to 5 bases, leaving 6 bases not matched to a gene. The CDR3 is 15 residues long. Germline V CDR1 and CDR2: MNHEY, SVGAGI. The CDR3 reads CASNLAGGINNEQFF. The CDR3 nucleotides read TGTGCCAGCAATCTAGCGGGAGGGATAAACAATGAGCAGTTCTTC.

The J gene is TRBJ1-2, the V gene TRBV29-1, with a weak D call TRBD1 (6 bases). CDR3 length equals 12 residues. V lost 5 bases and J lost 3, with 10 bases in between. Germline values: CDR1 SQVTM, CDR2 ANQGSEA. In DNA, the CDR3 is TGCAGCGTTCTGGACAGCTACTATGGCTACACCTTC. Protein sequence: CSVLDSYYGYTF.